A single T cell receptor beta chain is shown here with its context. This clone was counted a single time. Its recognized antigen is unknown. Base-call qualities are not available, and no considerably larger clone is one nucleotide away. The library was prepared using the immunoSEQ multiplex PCR assay. The multiplex PCR relied on a mix of 60 forward primers for TCR Vbeta segments and 13 reverse primers for TCR Jbeta segments. The CDR3 region of rearranged TCR beta genes was amplified from genomic DNA with a multiplex PCR assay. On the Illumina HiSeq System, the amplified TCR beta libraries were sequenced as 87-base-pair reads. The authors processed their data as follows. A later analysis counted some 80 million unique TCR beta chains across the roughly 700 repertoires, and roughly 10 million of these chains were shared by at least two donors. To remove PCR and sequencing errors, raw reads were error-corrected and collapsed into unique sequences using a nearest-neighbor algorithm that merged closely related sequences. CDR3 sequences were aligned to IMGT reference sequences to assign V, D and J gene segments. For a sequence to be retained, a match of at least six nucleotides was required to both a V gene segment and a J gene segment. Rearrangements were classified as productive when the CDR3 lacked stop codons and remained in frame with V and J, and all other rearrangements were classified as non-productive. Following IMGT convention, CDR3 was defined as the stretch from the second conserved V-encoded cysteine up to the conserved J-encoded phenylalanine. The earlier analysis of a few hundred of the donors excluded sequences that lacked an unambiguous match to a single V gene segment. An earlier analysis of under 750 of the donors called V segments functional above 56.7% productive rearrangements and segregating when the between-donor standard deviation exceeded 5%. A statistical classification framework was developed to diagnose cytomegalovirus status using the catalog of TCR beta chain sequences. V and J gene assignment, in a later analysis, came from comparing TCR nucleotide sequences with IMGT/GENE-DB human TR gene sequences. Using the TCRdist pipeline, a later analysis assigned CDR3 sequences along with most-parsimonious VDJ recombination scenarios. In a later analysis, each TCR beta chain was defined by its CDR3 amino acid sequence together with its V-gene family, and reads lacking a unique V-gene family were excluded. As a way to deal with suspected cross-contamination and a sequencing artifact, a later analysis dropped over 550 nucleotide sequences that were highly shared and had low generation probability. In a later analysis, a clonal expansion index for each public chain was calculated from normalized within-repertoire ranks of inferred template counts. Generation probabilities in a later analysis came from a VDJ recombination model fitted to out-of-frame rearrangements, and those results were checked against IGoR. In a later analysis, hypergeometric tests were used to score TCR-TCR, TCR-HLA and TCR-CMV co-occurrence, with a repertoire-size bias correction applied to TCR pairs. False discovery rates were estimated in a later analysis by permuting HLA or CMV assignments 20 times. In a later analysis, co-occurring TCRs were grouped using DBSCAN, with TCRdist sequence similarity added in when clustering inside HLA-allele-positive subsets. Repertoires with fewer than 30,000 or more than 120,000 public chains, plus five repertoires with anomalous nucleotide sharing, were excluded from co-occurrence clustering. Drawn from immuneACCESS, this table holds only the in-frame rearrangements with V and J called that TCRdb kept. Clones are partly lost; checked studies trace under half to an unresolved V gene and leave the rest unexplained. The DNA gave D and trimming, while V, J and clone size come from that table. The sample includes just under 95,000 clones, with almost 85% observed a single time. Of the sample, over 5% falls within the top ten clones.

This sample stems from a study of cytomegalovirus exposure and HLA in healthy donors (TCRdb year 2017). Context from the whole study: An earlier analysis of several hundred of the donors reported 250 to 300 Gb of sequence data and around 120 million unique TCR beta sequences obtained from about 179 million T cells. Approximately 310 gigabases of sequencing data and approximately 80 million unique TCR sequences were included in an early release covering 500 to 750 HLA-typed donors. To predict cytomegalovirus infection status, the study combined high-throughput TCR immunosequencing, statistical association of individual TCRs with disease status, and machine learning. In a later genetic analysis, genome-wide SNP genotypes for about 60% of the 666 donors were used, and that subset was treated as a discovery cohort. The genetic ancestry cluster associated with self-reported Caucasian donors included 65% to 90% of the 300 to 400 genotyped donors. An earlier analysis of 587 of the donors applied high-throughput TCR beta sequencing to assess whether each TCR beta V gene segment acted as functional or pseudogenic. A later analysis re-examined previously published TCR beta repertoires from more than 650 donors and added high-resolution HLA genotyping to investigate patterns of TCR occurrence. Rather than using new phenotypic data, the later analysis identified candidate immune exposures from TCR beta sequences and from how often those sequences occurred across donors. On average, approximately 250,000 unique TCR beta nucleotide sequences were sequenced per donor among about 400 genotyped donors of the cohort, with around 19% of those sequences being non-productive. Every discovery cohort repertoire had been produced on one sequencing platform. HLA typing included class I and class II loci at four-digit resolution. Donor age, sex, ethnicity and CMV serostatus were collected together with the repertoire data. Because of strong linkage in the cohort, roughly five DR-DQ haplotypes were treated as single units for association and clustering. Using immunosequencing, the study profiled T cell repertoires from 640 or so subjects and related those repertoires to cytomegalovirus serostatus. The number of typed donors differed by locus: 629-630 for A, B, C, DRB1 and DQB1; approximately 540 for DQA1; 606 for DPA1; and 450 to 480 for DPB1. The study was designed to test whether signatures of past pathogen exposure could be identified by cataloging public T cell receptors. Along with the 666-subject first cohort, a separate validation cohort of 120 different subjects was used.

The cohort consisted of 666 healthy bone marrow donors. Cohort members were all nominally healthy when sampled, although unrecorded immune exposures were likely present. The donor was CMV seropositive and was included in the group of 250 to 350 seropositive cohort members. A peripheral blood sample was provided by each donor, and peripheral blood mononuclear cells were used for TCR beta sequencing. The Qiagen DNeasy Blood Extraction Kit was used to extract genomic DNA from the blood cell samples. Study-wide conclusions, independent of this receptor: CMV serostatus was the only immune exposure information available for the cohort. In a later analysis, TCR association rates were found to vary across HLA loci, with the most associated TCRs seen for DRB1 alleles and the fewest for HLA-C alleles. In a later analysis, several top co-occurrence clusters were reported to appear linked to parvovirus B19, influenza, CMV and Epstein-Barr virus. In a later analysis, HLA-associated TCR beta chains showed more clonal expansion and lower generation probabilities than non-associated chains that were equally common. Because some donors lacked HLA typing at each locus, the association tests relied only on the typed subset. A later genetic analysis associated a missense DCLRE1C variant with V-gene and J-gene trimming of TCR beta chains, and an independent cohort replicated the association. A further reported finding was that TCR beta sequences accurately predicted the HLA-A and HLA-B alleles for most subjects in the first cohort. At a false discovery rate of 0.05, a later analysis linked 16,951 TCR beta sequences to specific HLA alleles. A later genetic analysis reported fewer N-insertions in productive TCRs among donors in an Asian-associated ancestry cluster than the roughly 720-donor mean. In vitro tests confirmed that a few of the cytomegalovirus-associated TCR beta chains recognize cytomegalovirus antigens. A cluster of highly shared sequence variants was judged likely to represent a technical artifact of the sequencing pipeline. The study gave a list of 150 to 200 TCR beta chains associated with cytomegalovirus. It was suggested by the authors that the approach could potentially be generalized to other disease states and immunological phenotypes. In an earlier analysis of 587 of the donors, most TCR beta V segments were observed in productive rearrangements about 87% or about 30% of the time, broadly matching IMGT annotations. Linkage disequilibrium might explain the correlated functional status among segregating V segments, but an unknown experimental factor could not be ruled out. Roughly uniform sequencing depth across donors was assumed in presence/absence analyses, although this assumption may not hold. This cohort had only TCR beta chains sequenced, and the lack of alpha or paired-chain data limited which features could be detected. While some public TCRs were present in many individuals, most TCR sequences turned up only very rarely across donors. Most CMV-associated TCR beta chains appeared to be HLA-restricted in a later analysis, and the HLA associations seemed to be driven largely by CMV exposure. Because counts were too low, some 17 rarely observed V segments, including chromosome 9 orphons, were left out of the earlier analysis of 587 of the donors. The classifier was reported to diagnose cytomegalovirus status with high specificity and sensitivity in both the original and validation cohorts. When HLA alleles, especially DR and DQ, strongly co-occurred, attributing TCR associations to individual alleles was difficult.

This receptor was identified in a woman aged 18-29 years in good health and CMV-seropositive. Sequencing input: PBMCs.

The sequence in DNA is TGTGCCAGTAGATCCGGGACAGCCGAGACCCAGTACTTC. Its protein reads: CASRSGTAETQYF. The rearranged segments are TRBV19 and TRBJ2-5; 7 bases in the junction line up with TRBD1. The CDR3 covers 13 residues, taking in both the cysteine and the phenylalanine. Only the CDR3 region is kept as DNA, spanning 39 bases read in frame from base 1. Trimmed from V: 6 bases; trimmed from J: 5 bases; junction bases lacking a gene match: 6. CDR1 LNHDA and CDR2 SQIVND are derived from the germline V gene (reference sequence).